This T cell receptor (beta chain) is from a study of cytomegalovirus exposure and HLA in healthy donors. Findings of the study overall: Specific recognition of CMV antigens was confirmed in vitro for a few chains (all CMV-associated). Available immune exposure information was restricted to CMV serostatus only.

PCR employed 60 Vbeta and 13 Jbeta primers. Clones were read by immunoSEQ multiplex PCR, and TCRdb kept only the in-frame ones, dropping some. The sample yields roughly 180,000 clones, 79% seen once. About this clone: Antigen specificity is unknown.

Per the germline V gene, CDR1 is SSHAT and CDR2 is FNYEAQ (reference sequence). V lost 5 bases and J lost 6; bases outside the gene matches: 5. The CDR3 runs to 15 residues. This chain joins TRBV7-7 and TRBJ2-1; 12 positions match TRBD1. The sequenced sample consisted of PBMCs. This receptor was obtained from a girl under 18 in good health and CMV-seropositive. CDR3 amino acids: CASSGGQGAGNEQFF. The CDR3, as DNA: TGTGCCAGCAGCGGGGGACAGGGGGCCGGCAATGAGCAGTTCTTC.